These T cell receptor beta chains were read from a single sample in a study of shared clonotypes between healthy human individuals. The method was immunoSEQ multiplex PCR; TCRdb's version includes in-frame clones alone and lacks a portion of them. The sample contains about 560,000 clones, roughly 79% of which appear only once. Sequencing was performed on PBMCs. The receptors were gathered from a woman in her 40s in good health. Some clones in this sample may be carry-over from other donors' samples. The CDR3 runs from the conserved cysteine through the conserved F or W. Fields, in order: clone size, D gene, J gene, V gene, CDR3 protein, CDR3 DNA. A D gene is named only where the DNA matches it firmly. Clone size is not always given. Where it is, it says once, few, many or a class for expanded clones.

once | NA | TRBJ2-3 | TRBV5-1 | CASSLVGSSSTDTQYF | TGCGCCAGCAGCTTGGTCGGATCTTCTAGCACAGATACGCAGTATTTT
NA | NA | TRBJ2-5 | TRBV28 | CASSPRGWVGETQYF | TGTGCCAGCAGCCCCCGGGGGTGGGTTGGCGAGACCCAGTACTTC
NA | TRBD1 | TRBJ2-3 | TRBV11-2 | CASSRDRGRTDTQYF | TGTGCCAGCAGCCGGGACAGGGGGCGAACAGATACGCAGTATTTT
NA | NA | TRBJ2-7 | TRBV19 | CASSGTSYYEQYF | TGTGCCAGTAGTGGGACTTCTTACTACGAGCAGTACTTC
NA | TRBD2 | TRBJ2-1 | TRBV10-2 | CASRIAGGEFEQFF | TGCGCCAGCAGGATAGCGGGAGGGGAGTTTGAGCAGTTCTTC
NA | NA | TRBJ2-1 | TRBV29-1 | CSVASNEQFF | TGCAGCGTTGCTTCGAATGAGCAGTTCTTC
NA | TRBD2 | TRBJ2-7 | TRBV27 | CATSILGTSGSYEQYF | TGTGCCACCTCAATACTGGGGACTAGCGGGAGTTACGAGCAGTACTTC
once | TRBD1 | TRBJ1-1 | TRBV28 | CASSSLLQGENTEAFF | TGTGCCAGCAGTTCGCTCCTACAGGGGGAGAACACTGAAGCTTTCTTT
NA | TRBD1 | TRBJ1-2 | TRBV2 | CASGTEIYGYTF | TGTGCCAGCGGGACAGAGATCTATGGCTACACCTTC
NA | TRBD2 | TRBJ2-1 | TRBV5-1 | CASRTGTSGSGEQFF | TGCGCCAGCAGGACCGGGACTAGCGGGAGCGGTGAGCAGTTCTTC
NA | NA | TRBJ2-7 | TRBV7-3 | CASSLDPGYEQYF | TGTGCCAGCAGCTTAGATCCGGGATACGAGCAGTACTTC
many | TRBD1 | TRBJ2-7 | TRBV28 | CASSWDRYEQYF | TGTGCCAGCAGTTGGGACAGGTACGAGCAGTACTTC
NA | TRBD2 | TRBJ2-7 | TRBV18 | CASSPSPSGSYEQYF | TGTGCCAGCTCACCAAGCCCTAGCGGGAGTTACGAGCAGTACTTC
NA | NA | TRBJ2-6 | TRBV27 | CASSFLGPDSGANVLTF | TGTGCCAGCAGTTTTCTGGGTCCTGACTCTGGGGCCAACGTCCTGACTTTC
NA | NA | TRBJ2-3 | TRBV27 | CASSFASTDTQYF | TGTGCCAGCAGTTTCGCTAGTACAGATACGCAGTATTTT